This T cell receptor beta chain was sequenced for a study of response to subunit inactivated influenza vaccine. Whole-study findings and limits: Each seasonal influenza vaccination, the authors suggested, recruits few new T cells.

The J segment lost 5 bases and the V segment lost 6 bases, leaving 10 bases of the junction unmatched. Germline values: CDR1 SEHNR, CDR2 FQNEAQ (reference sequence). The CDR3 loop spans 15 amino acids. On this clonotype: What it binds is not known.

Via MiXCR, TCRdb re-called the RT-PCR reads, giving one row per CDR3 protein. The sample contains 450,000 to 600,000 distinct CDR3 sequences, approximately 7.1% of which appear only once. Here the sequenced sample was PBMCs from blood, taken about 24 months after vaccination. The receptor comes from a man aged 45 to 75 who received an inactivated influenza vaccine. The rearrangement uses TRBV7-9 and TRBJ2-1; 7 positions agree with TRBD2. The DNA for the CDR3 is TGTGCCAGCAGGATAGGCGGGGGAATACACAATGAGCAGTTCTTC. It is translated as CASRIGGGIHNEQFF.